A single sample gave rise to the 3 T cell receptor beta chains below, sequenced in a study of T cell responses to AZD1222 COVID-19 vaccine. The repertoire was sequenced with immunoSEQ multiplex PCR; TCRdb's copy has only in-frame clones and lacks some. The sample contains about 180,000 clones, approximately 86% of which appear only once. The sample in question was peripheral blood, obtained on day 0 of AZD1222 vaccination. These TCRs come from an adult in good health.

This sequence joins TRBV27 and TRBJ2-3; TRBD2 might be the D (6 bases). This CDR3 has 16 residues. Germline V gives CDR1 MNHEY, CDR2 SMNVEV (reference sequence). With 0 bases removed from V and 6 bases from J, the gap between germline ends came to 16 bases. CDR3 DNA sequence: TGTGCCAGCAGTTTATCTTTCCGGGGTCTAGCGGATACGCAGTATTTT. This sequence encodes CASSLSFRGLADTQYF.

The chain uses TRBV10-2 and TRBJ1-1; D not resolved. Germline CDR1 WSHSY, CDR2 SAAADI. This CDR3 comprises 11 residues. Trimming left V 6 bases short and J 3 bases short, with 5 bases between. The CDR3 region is CASREDTEAFF. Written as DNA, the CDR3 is TGCGCCAGCAGAGAGGACACTGAAGCTTTCTTT.

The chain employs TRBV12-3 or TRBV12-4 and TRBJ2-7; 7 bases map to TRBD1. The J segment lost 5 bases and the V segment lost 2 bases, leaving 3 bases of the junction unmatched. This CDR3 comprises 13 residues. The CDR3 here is CASSLTGADEQYF. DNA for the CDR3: TGTGCCAGCAGTTTAACAGGGGCGGACGAGCAGTACTTC.